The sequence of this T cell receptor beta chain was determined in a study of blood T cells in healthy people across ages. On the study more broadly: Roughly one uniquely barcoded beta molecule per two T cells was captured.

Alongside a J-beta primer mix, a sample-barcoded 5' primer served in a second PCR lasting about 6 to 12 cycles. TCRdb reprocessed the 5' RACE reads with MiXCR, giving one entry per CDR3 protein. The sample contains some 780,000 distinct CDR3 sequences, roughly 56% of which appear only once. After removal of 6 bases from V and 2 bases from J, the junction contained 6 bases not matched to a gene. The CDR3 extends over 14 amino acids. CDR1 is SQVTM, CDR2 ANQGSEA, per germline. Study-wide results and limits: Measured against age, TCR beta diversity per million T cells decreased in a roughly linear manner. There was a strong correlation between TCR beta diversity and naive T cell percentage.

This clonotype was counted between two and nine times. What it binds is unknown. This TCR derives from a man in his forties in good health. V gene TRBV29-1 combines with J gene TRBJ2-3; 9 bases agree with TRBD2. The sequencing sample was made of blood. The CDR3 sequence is CSVAPSGNTDTQYF. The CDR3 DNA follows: TGCAGCGTCGCCCCTAGCGGGAACACAGATACGCAGTATTTT.